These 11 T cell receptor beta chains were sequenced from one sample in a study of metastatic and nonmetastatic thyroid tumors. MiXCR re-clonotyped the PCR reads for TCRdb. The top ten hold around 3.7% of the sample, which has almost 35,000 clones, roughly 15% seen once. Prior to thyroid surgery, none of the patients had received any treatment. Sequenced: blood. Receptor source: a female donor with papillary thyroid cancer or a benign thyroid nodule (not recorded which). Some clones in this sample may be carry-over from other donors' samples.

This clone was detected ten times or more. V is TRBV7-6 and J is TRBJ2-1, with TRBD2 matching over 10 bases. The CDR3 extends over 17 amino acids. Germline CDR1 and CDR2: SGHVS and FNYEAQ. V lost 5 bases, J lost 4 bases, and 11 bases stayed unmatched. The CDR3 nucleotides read TGTGCCAGCAGCCGCCGTCCCTTAGCGGGAGGATACAATGAGCAGTTCTTC. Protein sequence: CASSRRPLAGGYNEQFF.

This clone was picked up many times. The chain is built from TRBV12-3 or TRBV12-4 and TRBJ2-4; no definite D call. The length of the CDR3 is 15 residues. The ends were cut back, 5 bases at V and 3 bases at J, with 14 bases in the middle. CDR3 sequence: CASSPPGFDKNIQYF. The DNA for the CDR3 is TGTGCCAGCAGTCCTCCGGGCTTTGACAAAAACATTCAGTACTTC.

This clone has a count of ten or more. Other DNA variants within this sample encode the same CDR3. The CDR3 here is CASSEQGYGYTF. The CDR3 coding sequence is TGTGCCAGCAGTGAACAGGGGTACGGCTACACCTTC. The chain couples TRBV2 to TRBJ1-2; the D gene is possibly TRBD1 (6 bases). From germline, CDR1 is SNHLY and CDR2 FYNNEI. Trimming removed 2 bases at V and 8 bases at J, with 9 bases between. This CDR3 comprises 12 residues.

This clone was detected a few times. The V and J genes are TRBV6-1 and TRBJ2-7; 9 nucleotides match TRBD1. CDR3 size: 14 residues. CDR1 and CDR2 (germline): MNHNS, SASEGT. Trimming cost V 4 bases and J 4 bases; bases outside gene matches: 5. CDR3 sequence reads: CASSAGQGRYEQYF. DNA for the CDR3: TGTGCCAGCAGTGCCGGACAGGGGCGGTACGAGCAGTACTTC.

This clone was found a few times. The CDR3 coding sequence is TGTGCCAGCAGCTTGGGGGTCTATGGCTACACCTTC. The encoded protein is CASSLGVYGYTF. This chain connects TRBV7-9 to TRBJ1-2; weak D call: TRBD1 (5 bases). From germline, CDR1 is SEHNR and CDR2 FQNEAQ (reference sequence). The CDR3 extends over 12 amino acids. V lost 3 bases and J 4 bases, leaving 6 bases between the germline ends.

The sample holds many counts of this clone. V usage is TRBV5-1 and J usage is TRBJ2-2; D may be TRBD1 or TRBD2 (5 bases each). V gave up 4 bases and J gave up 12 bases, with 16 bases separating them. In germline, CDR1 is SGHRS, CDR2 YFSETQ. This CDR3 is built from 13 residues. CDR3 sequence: CASSEGPDEKLFF. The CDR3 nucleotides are TGCGCCAGCAGCGAGGGGCCAGATGAGAAGCTGTTTTTT.

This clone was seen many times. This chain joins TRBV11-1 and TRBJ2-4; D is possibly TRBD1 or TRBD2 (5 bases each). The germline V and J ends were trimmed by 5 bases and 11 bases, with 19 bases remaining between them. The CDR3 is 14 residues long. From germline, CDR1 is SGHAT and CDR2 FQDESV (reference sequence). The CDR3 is CASSLAPRDHVQYF. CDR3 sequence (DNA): TGTGCCAGCAGCCTCGCCCCTCGGGACCATGTTCAGTACTTC.

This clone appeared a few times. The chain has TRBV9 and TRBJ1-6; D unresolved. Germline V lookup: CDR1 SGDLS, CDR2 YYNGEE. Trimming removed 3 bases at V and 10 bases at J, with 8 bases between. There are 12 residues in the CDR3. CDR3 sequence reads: CASSGIKSPLHF. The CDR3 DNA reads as TGTGCCAGCAGCGGGATTAAGTCACCCCTCCACTTT.

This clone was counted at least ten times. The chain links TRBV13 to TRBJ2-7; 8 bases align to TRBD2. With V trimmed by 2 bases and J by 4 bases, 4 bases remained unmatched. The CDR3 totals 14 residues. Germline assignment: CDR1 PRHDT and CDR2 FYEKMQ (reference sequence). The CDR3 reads CASSLSGSLYEQYF. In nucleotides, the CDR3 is TGTGCCAGCAGCTTAAGCGGGAGTTTGTACGAGCAGTACTTC.

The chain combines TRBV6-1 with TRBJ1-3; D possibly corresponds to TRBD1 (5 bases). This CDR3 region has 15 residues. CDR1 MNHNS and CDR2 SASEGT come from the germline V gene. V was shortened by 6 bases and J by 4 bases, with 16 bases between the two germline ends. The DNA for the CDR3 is TGTGCCAGCAGGTCCGGGACGTGGTCGGGAAACACCATATATTTT. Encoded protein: CASRSGTWSGNTIYF.

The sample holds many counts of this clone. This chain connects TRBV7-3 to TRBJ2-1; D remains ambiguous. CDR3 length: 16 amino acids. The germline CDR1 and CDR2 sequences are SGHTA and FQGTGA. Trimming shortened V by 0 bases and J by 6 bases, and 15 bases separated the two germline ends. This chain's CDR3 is CASSLTRPTVGNEQFF. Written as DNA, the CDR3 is TGTGCCAGCAGCTTAACAAGGCCTACGGTTGGCAATGAGCAGTTCTTC.